The 28 T cell receptor beta chains in this list originate from one sample, sequenced in a study of cytomegalovirus exposure and HLA in healthy donors. PCR involved 60 Vbeta and 13 Jbeta primers. Using immunoSEQ multiplex PCR, the repertoire was profiled, and TCRdb retains in-frame clones only, with some absent. The table records around 50,000 clones, over 70% of them present only once. Source material: PBMCs. The receptor source for this set is a man aged 25 to 45 in good health and CMV-seropositive.

This rearrangement joins TRBV6-5 to TRBJ2-5, with a weak D call TRBD1 (6 bases). The end of the DNA aligns better with TRBJ2-7, so the J call may be wrong. The CDR3 sequence is 15 residues long. Germline lookup yields CDR1 MNHEY and CDR2 SVGAGI. The CDR3 DNA reads TGTGCCAGCAGTTTGAATCCCTGGGGGCCCTACGAGCAGTACTTC. Translated: CASSLNPWGPYEQYF.

The chain links TRBV4-1 to TRBJ1-1, with 7 bases lining up with TRBD1. Germline V gene lookup returns CDR1 MGHRA and CDR2 YSYEKL. Trimming removed 8 bases from V and 5 bases from J; junction bases left unmatched: 5. The CDR3 totals 12 residues. CDR3 nucleotides: TGCGCCAGCGGGACCAGGGGGACTGAAGCTTTCTTT. The encoded protein is CASGTRGTEAFF.

The chain combines TRBV6-5 with TRBJ1-2; no clear D gene. CDR1 MNHEY and CDR2 SVGAGI come from the germline V gene. CDR3 length: 14 amino acids. V gave up 0 bases and J gave up 6 bases, with 11 bases separating them. CDR3 sequence: CASSYSRNSHGYTF. CDR3 DNA sequence: TGTGCCAGCAGTTACTCGAGAAACAGTCATGGCTACACCTTC.

The rearrangement joins TRBV6-6 to TRBJ2-1; 14 bases are shared with TRBD2. Looked up from germline, CDR1 is MNHNY and CDR2 is SVGAGI (reference sequence). There are 16 residues in the CDR3. With V trimmed by 2 bases and J by 7 bases, 4 bases remained unmatched. The CDR3 coding sequence is TGTGCCAGCAGTTACGGACTAGCGGGGGGTGGAAATGAGCAGTTCTTC. It yields the protein CASSYGLAGGGNEQFF.

V and J are TRBV6-6 and TRBJ1-5; D gene uncertain. Trimming shortened V by 6 bases and J by 3 bases, and 15 bases separated the two germline ends. Germline loops: CDR1 MNHNY, CDR2 SVGAGI (reference sequence). The CDR3 consists of 15 residues. This CDR3 reads CASSPPAGDNQPQHF. The CDR3 bases are TGTGCCAGCAGCCCACCTGCCGGGGACAATCAGCCCCAGCATTTT.

This chain joins TRBV6-5 and TRBJ2-4; tentatively, D is TRBD2 (5 bases). The germline V and J ends were trimmed by 6 bases and 2 bases, with 11 bases remaining between them. The CDR3 is 14 residues long. The V gene's germline CDR1 is MNHEY and CDR2 SVGAGI. DNA of the CDR3: TGTGCCAGCAGAGCGGACGGGACCAAAAACATTCAGTACTTC. The encoded protein is CASRADGTKNIQYF.

This clone was detected once. This sequence joins TRBV7-9 and TRBJ2-3; 8 bases map to TRBD1. Trimming at V came to 5 bases and at J to 1 base, leaving 5 bases not matched to a gene. Germline V lookup: CDR1 SEHNR, CDR2 FQNEAQ (reference sequence). This CDR3 has 15 amino acids. The DNA for the CDR3 is TGTGCCAGCAGCCCAACACAGGGGGGCACAGATACGCAGTATTTT. Amino acids: CASSPTQGGTDTQYF. Together with reference TRBV7-9 and TRBJ2-3, the CDR3 gives the full variable domain: DTGVSQNPRHKITKRGQNVTFRCDPISEHNRLYWYRQTLGQGPEFLTYFQNEAQLEKSRLLSDRFSAERPKGSFSTLEIQRTEQGDSAMYLCASSPTQGGTDTQYFGPGTRLTVL.

This clone came up once. The CDR3: CASSPRSAEWTGSEKLFF. The CDR3 nucleotides read TGTGCCAGCAGCCCCAGAAGCGCGGAGTGGACAGGGTCCGAAAAACTGTTTTTT. The chain combines TRBV9 with TRBJ1-4, with 8 nucleotides matching TRBD1. The germline V gene has CDR1 SGDLS and CDR2 YYNGEE. CDR3 size: 18 residues. The junction had 19 bases not matched to a gene; V was cut back by 4 bases and J by 8 bases.

The genes are TRBV5-4 and TRBJ2-7; TRBD2 aligns across 14 bases. Germline V gene lookup returns CDR1 SGHNT and CDR2 YYREEE (reference sequence). Germline trimming cut 3 bases from V and 3 bases from J; bases unmatched to any gene: 2. The CDR3 loop spans 15 amino acids. CDR3 sequence reads: CASSSGLAGGYEQYF. The CDR3, as DNA: TGTGCCAGCAGCTCCGGACTAGCGGGGGGCTACGAGCAGTACTTC.

The gene calls are TRBV7-7 and TRBJ2-7; TRBD1 matches 8 bases. The CDR3 covers 13 residues. Germline V lookup: CDR1 SSHAT, CDR2 FNYEAQ (reference sequence). Unmatched junction bases numbered 5, after V lost 5 bases and J lost 5 bases. The DNA of the CDR3 is TGTGCCAGCAGCCCAGGGGGCAAGGACGAGCAGTACTTC. It encodes CASSPGGKDEQYF.

J is TRBJ2-1 and V is TRBV7-9; 12 bases fit TRBD1. CDR1 and CDR2 (germline): SEHNR, FQNEAQ (reference sequence). The junction had 2 bases not matched to a gene; V was cut back by 3 bases and J by 5 bases. The CDR3 consists of 15 residues. CDR3 DNA sequence: TGTGCCAGCAGCTTTGGGACAGGGGGCCACAATGAGCAGTTCTTC. Translation: CASSFGTGGHNEQFF.

This clone was counted once. The chain recombines TRBV29-1 with TRBJ2-2; TRBD1 matches at 7 bases. Germline V lookup: CDR1 SQVTM, CDR2 ANQGSEA. With 4 bases clipped from V and 0 bases from J, the junction kept 2 bases outside the gene matches. This CDR3 has 14 residues. This CDR3 reads CSVATGANTGELFF. The CDR3 region has the DNA TGCAGCGTTGCAACAGGGGCGAACACCGGGGAGCTGTTTTTT.

The CDR3 loop is CASSDGAGVQETQYF. The CDR3 nucleotides read TGTGCCAGCAGTGATGGAGCGGGAGTTCAAGAGACCCAGTACTTC. The genes are TRBV2 and TRBJ2-5; 8 positions match TRBD2. The CDR3 runs 15 residues. J gave up 2 bases and V 3 bases, and 5 bases lay outside the gene matches. The germline V gene has CDR1 SNHLY and CDR2 FYNNEI.

CDR3 nucleotide sequence: TGTGCCAGTAGTAAAACGACAGGGCTTAGCAATCAGCCCCAGCATTTT. Protein: CASSKTTGLSNQPQHF. This rearrangement joins TRBV19 to TRBJ1-5; 7 bases are a match to TRBD1. This CDR3 has 16 amino acids. CDR1 is LNHDA and CDR2 is SQIVND in the germline V gene (reference sequence). V lost 4 bases to trimming and J lost 0 bases; unmatched junction nucleotides: 6.

This clone was picked up one time. This rearrangement joins TRBV11-2 to TRBJ2-3; D is unresolved. From germline, CDR1 is SGHAT and CDR2 FQNNGV. The CDR3 spans 12 residues. Trimming stripped 3 bases from V and 1 base from J, with 2 bases between. The CDR3 here is CASSFGTDTQYF. The DNA for the CDR3 is TGTGCCAGCAGCTTCGGCACAGATACGCAGTATTTT.

The gene calls are TRBV4-1 and TRBJ2-2, with 7 bases lining up with TRBD1. The V and J ends lost 7 bases and 1 base, in that order; junction bases with no gene match: 15. CDR3 length equals 18 residues. Germline loops: CDR1 MGHRA, CDR2 YSYEKL. Here the CDR3 reads CASTFLLGGKRNTGELFF. Here the CDR3 DNA reads TGCGCCAGCACCTTTCTGTTAGGGGGCAAAAGGAACACCGGGGAGCTGTTTTTT.

The genes are TRBV5-8 and TRBJ2-2; 8 nucleotides match TRBD1. This CDR3 comprises 16 residues. Losses at the gene ends were 2 bases for V and 0 bases for J; bases not matched to a gene: 3. The germline V gene has CDR1 SGHTS and CDR2 YDEGEE. This chain's CDR3 is CASSFPGQANTGELFF. The CDR3 nucleotides are TGTGCCAGCAGCTTCCCGGGACAGGCGAACACCGGGGAGCTGTTTTTT.

The V and J genes are TRBV14 and TRBJ1-1, with unresolved D. CDR1 is SGHDN, CDR2 FVKESK, per germline. The V and J ends lost 1 base and 5 bases respectively, with 8 bases between them. CDR3 length equals 13 residues. Written as DNA, the CDR3 is TGTGCCAGCAGCCAAGTGGTACGGACTGAAGCTTTCTTT. Translated, it gives CASSQVVRTEAFF. The full variable domain, completed using reference TRBV14 and TRBJ1-1, is EAGVTQFPSHSVIEKGQTVTLRCDPISGHDNLYWYRRVMGKEIKFLLHFVKESKQDESGMPNNRFLAERTGGTYSTLKVQPAELEDSGVYFCASSQVVRTEAFFGQGTRLTVV.

Concerning this clone itself: The CDR3 end shows no conserved phenylalanine or tryptophan, and so a read error is likely. This chain connects TRBV6-5 to TRBJ2-3, with TRBD2 identical over 11 bases. The J segment lost 6 bases and the V segment lost 4 bases, leaving 9 bases of the junction unmatched. The germline V gene has CDR1 MNHEY and CDR2 SVGAGI. This CDR3 comprises 16 residues. The CDR3 protein is CASSSLAGGGGDTQYV. CDR3 coding DNA: TGTGCCAGCAGTTCGTTAGCGGGGGGGGGCGGGGATACGCAGTATGTT.

In DNA, the CDR3 is TGTGCCACCTCGGACAGGGGGGACACCGGGGAGCTGTTTTTT. Translation gives CATSDRGDTGELFF. The rearrangement joins TRBV9 to TRBJ2-2, with TRBD1 matching over 10 bases. The CDR3 is 14 amino acids. From germline, CDR1 is SGDLS and CDR2 YYNGEE. Trimming removed 9 bases from V and 3 bases from J; junction bases left unmatched: 5.

The genes are TRBV12-5 and TRBJ1-1; D perhaps matches TRBD1 (5 bases). Germline CDR1 and CDR2: LGHNT and FRNRAP. V lost 5 bases, J lost 1 base, and 14 bases lay in between. The CDR3 sequence is 15 residues long. For the CDR3, the DNA is TGTGCTAGTGGTCTAAACCCTCAGGGGAACACTGAAGCTTTCTTT. Translation gives CASGLNPQGNTEAFF.

The gene calls are TRBV2 and TRBJ2-1; a weak D match, TRBD2 (7 bases). CDR3 length: 14 residues. The germline V and J ends were trimmed by 7 bases and 0 bases, with 10 bases remaining between them. Germline V gives CDR1 SNHLY, CDR2 FYNNEI. CDR3 DNA: TGTGCCAGCAAGGGGGGGAGCTCCTACAATGAGCAGTTCTTC. Its protein is CASKGGSSYNEQFF.

The V call is TRBV2, the J call TRBJ1-1; TRBD1 agrees at 8 bases. The CDR3 has 14 amino acids. Germline V gene data show CDR1 as SNHLY and CDR2 as FYNNEI. The V gene end was trimmed by 4 bases and the J gene end by 1 base; junction bases not matched to a gene: 2. For the CDR3, the DNA is TGTGCCAGCAGTGGGGACAGGACGAACACTGAAGCTTTCTTT. It encodes CASSGDRTNTEAFF.

The chain carries TRBV27 and TRBJ1-5, with TRBD1 matching over 7 bases. V gave up 7 bases and J gave up 5 bases; unmatched junction bases: 8. Germline V CDR1 and CDR2: MNHEY, SMNVEV (reference sequence). This CDR3 is built from 14 residues. The CDR3 here is CASKAQGPDQPQHF. Written as DNA, the CDR3 is TGTGCCAGCAAAGCACAGGGGCCTGATCAGCCCCAGCATTTT.

The J gene is TRBJ1-1, the V gene TRBV28; D is ambiguous. The V end was cut by 1 base, the J end by 0 bases, with 12 bases between. The CDR3 length is 16 residues. Germline V lookup: CDR1 MDHEN, CDR2 SYDVKM. This CDR3 reads CASSLLDPDMNTEAFF. The CDR3 DNA is TGTGCCAGCAGTTTATTAGATCCCGACATGAACACTGAAGCTTTCTTT.

This chain joins TRBV19 and TRBJ1-6; 7 bases map to TRBD1. V lost 4 bases, J lost 8 bases, and 5 bases stayed unmatched. CDR1 and CDR2 from the germline V gene are LNHDA and SQIVND (reference sequence). The CDR3 runs 14 residues. CDR3 nucleotide sequence: TGTGCCAGTAGTACCGACAGGGTCGATTCACCCCTCCACTTT. It encodes CASSTDRVDSPLHF.

The chain uses TRBV2 and TRBJ1-1, with D unclear. The V and J ends lost 6 bases and 3 bases respectively, with 8 bases between them. The CDR3 has 12 residues. CDR1 is SNHLY, CDR2 FYNNEI, per germline. Here the CDR3 DNA reads TGTGCCAGCAGCCCACAGTACACTGAAGCTTTCTTT. Translated, it gives CASSPQYTEAFF.

The gene calls are TRBV5-1 and TRBJ1-1, with D unclear. The ends were cut back, 4 bases at V and 4 bases at J, with 11 bases in the middle. This CDR3 region has 13 residues. The V gene's germline CDR1 is SGHRS and CDR2 YFSETQ. CDR3 residues: CASSPRPGTEAFF. The CDR3 DNA follows: TGCGCCAGCAGCCCGCGGCCCGGCACTGAAGCTTTCTTT.